The clone carrying this TCR beta chain came up many times. Within the sample, other DNA sequences also encode this same CDR3. This sample is part of a study of shared clonotypes between healthy human individuals. V trimming: 5 bases; J trimming: 4 bases; junction bases outside the gene matches: 13. Germline CDR1 SGHRS, CDR2 YFSETQ. The CDR3 is made up of 16 amino acids. Execution of the assay was at deep level. The method was immunoSEQ multiplex PCR; TCRdb's version includes in-frame clones alone and lacks a portion of them. The sample shows fewer than 600,000 clones, 75% to 80% of them seen only once.

The receptor's source is a woman between 35 and 50 years old in good health. Some clones in this sample may be carry-over from other donors' samples. The specimen sequenced was PBMCs. The V call is TRBV5-1, the J call TRBJ1-1, with 8 bases that match TRBD1. CDR3 residues: CASRGTATGDPTEAFF. The CDR3 DNA reads TGCGCCAGCAGGGGGACTGCGACAGGGGATCCCACTGAAGCTTTCTTT. Combining the CDR3 with reference TRBV5-1 and TRBJ1-1 gives the whole variable domain KAGVTQTPRYLIKTRGQQVTLSCSPISGHRSVSWYQQTPGQGLQFLFEYFSETQRNKGNFPGRFSGRQFSNSRSEMNVSTLELGDSALYLCASRGTATGDPTEAFFGQGTRLTVV.